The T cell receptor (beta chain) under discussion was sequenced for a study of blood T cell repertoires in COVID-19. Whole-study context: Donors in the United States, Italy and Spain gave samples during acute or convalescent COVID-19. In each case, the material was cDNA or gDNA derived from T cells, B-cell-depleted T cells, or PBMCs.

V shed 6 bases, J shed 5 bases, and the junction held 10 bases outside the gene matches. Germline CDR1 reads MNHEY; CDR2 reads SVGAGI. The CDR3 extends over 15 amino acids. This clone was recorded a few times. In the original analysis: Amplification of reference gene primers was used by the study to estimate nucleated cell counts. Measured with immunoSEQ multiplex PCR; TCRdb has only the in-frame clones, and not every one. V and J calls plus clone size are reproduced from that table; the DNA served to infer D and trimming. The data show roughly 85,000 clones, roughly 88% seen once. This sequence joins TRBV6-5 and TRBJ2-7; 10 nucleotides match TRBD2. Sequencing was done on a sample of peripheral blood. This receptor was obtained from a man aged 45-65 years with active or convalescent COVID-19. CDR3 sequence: CASRYSPSGSNEQYF. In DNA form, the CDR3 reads TGTGCCAGCAGGTATTCTCCTAGCGGGAGTAACGAGCAGTACTTC.